The 29 T cell receptor beta chains below all came from one sample that was sequenced in a study of monozygotic twins with inflammatory bowel disease. TCRdb derives one entry per CDR3 protein from the 5' RACE reads, leaving out DNA. This sample's table has roughly 120,000 distinct CDR3 sequences. Sequenced: blood. The receptors originated from a human donor with ulcerative colitis or Crohn's disease, or a healthy co-twin of an affected twin (not recorded which).

V is TRBV4-2 and J is TRBJ2-4; TCRdb designates TRBD1, a call that cannot be tested without DNA. This CDR3 is 15 amino acids long. The V gene's germline CDR1 is LGHNA and CDR2 YNFKEQ. The chain's CDR3 is CASSQMGTAKNIQYF.

The CDR3 reads CSARDLWAKAFF. V gene TRBV20-1 combines with J gene TRBJ1-1; TCRdb proposes TRBD1, but this gene call is untestable without DNA. CDR1 and CDR2 from the germline V gene are DFQATT and SNEGSKA (reference sequence). CDR3 length equals 12 residues.

The V and J genes are TRBV12-5 and TRBJ2-7; the TCRdb D gene call, TRBD1, has no DNA to confirm it. In germline, CDR1 is LGHNT, CDR2 FRNRAP. The CDR3 length is 14 residues. CDR3 protein: CASGSQGAAYEQYF.

J is TRBJ2-3 and V is TRBV29-1. This CDR3 spans 14 amino acids. CDR1 is SQVTM, CDR2 ANQGSEA, per germline. CDR3 in amino acids: CSARLALRTDTQYF.

This chain links TRBV7-8 with TRBJ2-1. The germline CDR1 and CDR2 sequences are SGHVS and FQNEAQ. The CDR3 totals 11 residues. CDR3 in amino acids: CASSLTQLAFF.

The J gene is TRBJ1-2, the V gene TRBV7-8; no DNA is available, so the TRBD1 call from TCRdb remains unchecked. CDR1 and CDR2 from the germline V gene are SGHVS and FQNEAQ. This CDR3 has 15 residues. The CDR3 spells CASSLIDRGQRGYTF.

This rearrangement joins TRBV28 to TRBJ2-7. The CDR3 is made up of 14 amino acids. In germline, CDR1 is MDHEN, CDR2 SYDVKM. CDR3 in amino acids: CASSFSGAAYEQYF.

The chain has TRBV5-1 and TRBJ1-2. In germline, CDR1 is SGHRS, CDR2 YFSETQ. The CDR3 contains 16 residues. CDR3 sequence reads: CASSLAIIDSNYGYTF.

The rearrangement links TRBV7-2 to TRBJ2-2. The CDR3 consists of 15 residues. CDR1 and CDR2 from the germline V gene are SGHTA and FQGNSA. The CDR3 loop reads CASSLEGSHTGELFF.

CDR3 loop: CASSFNGGTDTQYF. The rearrangement links TRBV6-5 to TRBJ2-3. This CDR3 has 14 amino acids. Germline values: CDR1 MNHEY, CDR2 SVGAGI.

The chain employs TRBV6-1 and TRBJ2-5; the D call of TRBD2 rests on TCRdb alone, since no DNA is present to check it. CDR1 MNHNS and CDR2 SASEGT come from the germline V gene. This CDR3 comprises 16 residues. The chain's CDR3 is CASRDAETAGEETQYF.

CDR3 loop: CDSRTTGRNTEAFF. V gene TRBV12-3 or TRBV12-4 combines with J gene TRBJ1-1; TCRdb proposes TRBD1, but this gene call is untestable without DNA. The CDR3 length is 14 residues.

The rearrangement uses TRBV20-1 and TRBJ2-3; the D call of TRBD2 rests on TCRdb alone, since no DNA is present to check it. The CDR3 is made up of 19 amino acids. CDR1 and CDR2 from the germline V gene are DFQATT and SNEGSKA (reference sequence). CDR3 amino acids: CSARDWRLAGGPSTDTQYF.

The chain has TRBV5-1 and TRBJ2-5; there is no DNA to check the TCRdb D call of TRBD1. This CDR3 has 16 amino acids. CDR1 is SGHRS and CDR2 is YFSETQ in the germline V gene. CDR3 sequence reads: CASSLGPTGNQETQYF. The full variable domain, its missing parts supplied by reference TRBV5-1 and TRBJ2-5, is KAGVTQTPRYLIKTRGQQVTLSCSPISGHRSVSWYQQTPGQGLQFLFEYFSETQRNKGNFPGRFSGRQFSNSRSEMNVSTLELGDSALYLCASSLGPTGNQETQYFGPGTRLLVL.

The V and J genes are TRBV20-1 and TRBJ2-1; TCRdb's D call of TRBD1 is untestable without DNA. CDR3 length: 13 amino acids. Germline V gene lookup returns CDR1 DFQATT and CDR2 SNEGSKA (reference sequence). Here the CDR3 reads CSAPREPNNEQFF.

The chain has TRBV3-2 and TRBJ1-1; there is no DNA to check the TCRdb D call of TRBD1. TRBV3-2 is a documented pseudogene. There are 15 residues in the CDR3. The CDR3 region is CASRFRGGRNTEAFF.

The chain uses TRBV9 and TRBJ1-6; TCRdb calls TRBD1, which cannot be checked without DNA. The germline V gene encodes CDR1 SGDLS and CDR2 YYNGEE. CDR3 length: 14 residues. This CDR3 reads CASSAWGRNSPLHF.

CDR3 loop: CATRADSYEQYF. This chain connects TRBV10-3 to TRBJ2-7. The CDR3 covers 12 residues. Germline-derived CDR1 and CDR2 are ENHRY and SYGVKD.

The CDR3 spells CSARADLNTEAFF. The gene calls are TRBV20-1 and TRBJ1-1. Germline V gene lookup returns CDR1 DFQATT and CDR2 SNEGSKA (reference sequence). There are 13 residues in the CDR3.

The V call is TRBV5-5, the J call TRBJ2-1. This CDR3 spans 13 amino acids. Germline V CDR1 and CDR2: SGHKS, YYEKEE (reference sequence). The CDR3 here is CASSLERAVEQFF.

V and J are TRBV6-1 and TRBJ1-1; the D call of TRBD1 rests on TCRdb alone, since no DNA is present to check it. The germline V gene has CDR1 MNHNS and CDR2 SASEGT. The CDR3 is 17 residues long. The CDR3 loop reads CASSEWRQGGVNTEAFF.

This chain joins TRBV20-1 and TRBJ2-1; TCRdb lists TRBD2, though no DNA is available to test this call. The CDR3 is 12 amino acids. The V gene's germline CDR1 is DFQATT and CDR2 SNEGSKA (reference sequence). CDR3 in amino acids: CSAPGTDNEQFF.

The chain recombines TRBV7-9 with TRBJ2-5; the D gene TCRdb calls, TRBD1, cannot be checked with no DNA. From germline, CDR1 is SEHNR and CDR2 FQNEAQ (reference sequence). This CDR3 is 14 amino acids long. The CDR3 protein is CASSFTGGEETQYF. The whole variable domain, remainder taken from reference TRBV7-9 and TRBJ2-5, is DTGVSQNPRHKITKRGQNVTFRCDPISEHNRLYWYRQTLGQGPEFLTYFQNEAQLEKSRLLSDRFSAERPKGSFSTLEIQRTEQGDSAMYLCASSFTGGEETQYFGPGTRLLVL.

This chain uses TRBV12-3 or TRBV12-4 with TRBJ1-2; the D call from TCRdb, TRBD1, cannot be confirmed without DNA. The CDR3 runs to 16 residues. The CDR3 loop is CASVSGPRMERYGYTF.

The rearrangement joins TRBV29-1 to TRBJ2-6; the D call of TRBD1 rests on TCRdb alone, since no DNA is present to check it. The CDR3 runs 14 residues. The V gene's germline CDR1 is SQVTM and CDR2 ANQGSEA. This CDR3 is CSVDRGLGANVLTF.

CDR3 loop: CASRGDGAYEQYF. V gene TRBV5-1 combines with J gene TRBJ2-7; with no DNA, the TCRdb D assignment of TRBD2 cannot be verified. Germline V lookup: CDR1 SGHRS, CDR2 YFSETQ. The CDR3 covers 13 residues.

The gene calls are TRBV7-2 and TRBJ2-7; there is no DNA to check the TCRdb D call of TRBD1. This CDR3 has 15 residues. In germline, CDR1 is SGHTA, CDR2 FQGNSA. The CDR3 sequence: CASSLGPRGQHEQYF. Together with reference TRBV7-2 and TRBJ2-7, the CDR3 gives the full variable domain: GAGVSQSPSNKVTEKGKDVELRCDPISGHTALYWYRQSLGQGLEFLIYFQGNSAPDKSGLPSDRFSAERTGGSVSTLTIQRTQQEDSAVYLCASSLGPRGQHEQYFGPGTRLTVT.

The chain links TRBV14 to TRBJ2-5; the TCRdb call, TRBD2, lacks DNA for checking. The V gene's germline CDR1 is SGHDN and CDR2 FVKESK. CDR3 length: 15 residues. CDR3 residues: CASSPLEGSQETQYF.

The chain recombines TRBV12-3 or TRBV12-4 with TRBJ2-7; TCRdb picks TRBD1, but there is no DNA to check that call. The CDR3 runs to 13 residues. The CDR3 spells CASRQQGTYEQYF.